A single sample gave rise to the 8 T cell receptor beta chains below, sequenced in a study of blood T cells in healthy people across ages (dated by TCRdb to about 2015). To prepare the library, 5' RACE was applied. The sequencer was an Illumina HiSeq 2500. The second PCR ran for about 6 to 12 cycles and used a J-beta primer mix along with a sample-barcoded 5' primer. In TCRdb, the public reads were trimmed at Q25 with fastp and aligned with MiXCR, with productive beta chains retained. For every CDR3 protein sequence, its rows merge into one entry that carries the most common genes and DNA. The sample profile shows 700,000 to 900,000 distinct CDR3 sequences; about 53% of them were found once. The ten largest clones add up to approximately 40% of the sample. The sequenced sample consisted of blood. Receptors were obtained from an older man in good health.

V and J are TRBV29-1 and TRBJ2-3, with D perhaps TRBD2 (6 bases). The CDR3 is 12 amino acids. V was pared by 5 bases and J by 5 bases, with 11 bases between. The germline CDR1 and CDR2 sequences are SQVTM and ANQGSEA. The CDR3 DNA reads TGCAGCGTTTGGAGGGGCGGAGATACGCAGTATTTT. It codes for CSVWRGGDTQYF.

J is TRBJ2-7 and V is TRBV20-1; TRBD2 aligns across 8 bases. This CDR3 has 14 amino acids. Germline CDR1 and CDR2: DFQATT and SNEGSKA (reference sequence). The V segment lost 6 bases and the J segment 3 bases; nucleotides outside the gene matches: 10. The CDR3, as DNA: TGCAGTGCGGAAACGGGGCGGGAGGTCTACGAGCAGTACTTC. This sequence encodes CSAETGREVYEQYF.

This clonotype was seen a handful of times. The rearrangement joins TRBV5-1 to TRBJ2-4; 14 nucleotides match TRBD2. The J call may be wrong; the DNA end is better matched by TRBJ2-7. CDR1 is SGHRS, CDR2 YFSETQ, per germline. The CDR3 consists of 15 residues. The CDR3: CASSLGLAGGSEQYF. The CDR3 nucleotides are TGCGCCAGCAGCTTGGGACTAGCGGGAGGGTCCGAGCAGTACTTC.

This clonotype was counted a few times. V gene TRBV6-5 combines with J gene TRBJ1-2; no definite D call. Looked up from germline, CDR1 is MNHEY and CDR2 is SVGAGI. V dropped 10 bases and J dropped 7 bases, with 10 bases sitting between them. The CDR3 covers 10 residues. In DNA, the CDR3 is TGTGCCACCATGCGAGGTGGCTACACCTTC. Its protein product is CATMRGGYTF.

The V gene is TRBV3-1, the J gene TRBJ1-1, with 7 bases aligning to TRBD1. The CDR3 spans 15 residues. Germline V gene data show CDR1 as LGHDT and CDR2 as YNNKEL (reference sequence). V lost 1 base, J lost 1 base, and 3 bases stayed unmatched. The CDR3 region has the DNA TGTGCCAGCAGCCAAGGAGGGGGCCGGAACACTGAAGCTTTCTTT. Its translation: CASSQGGGRNTEAFF.

This clonotype came up once. The chain is built from TRBV6-5 and TRBJ1-1; D uncertain. The germline gives CDR1 MNHEY, CDR2 SVGAGI. V lost 7 bases to trimming and J lost 0 bases, with 12 bases between them. CDR3 length: 14 amino acids. CDR3 sequence reads: CASNVRAMNTEAFF. The CDR3 DNA sequence: TGTGCCAGCAACGTGCGGGCGATGAACACTGAAGCTTTCTTT.

This clonotype was observed at least ten times. This rearrangement joins TRBV12-3 or TRBV12-4 to TRBJ2-6; a possible D gene is TRBD1 (6 bases). This CDR3 has 15 residues. The V gene lost 3 bases and the J gene lost 2 bases, with 8 bases spanning the gap. CDR3 nucleotides: TGTGCCAGCAGTTTTGCAGGGGCTGGGGCCAACGTCCTGACTTTC. Amino acids: CASSFAGAGANVLTF.

CDR3 residues: CASRYRNEQFF. Written as DNA, the CDR3 is TGTGCCAGCAGATATCGAAATGAGCAGTTCTTC. The chain carries TRBV12-3 or TRBV12-4 and TRBJ2-1; D unclear. CDR3 length equals 11 residues. Deletions cut 6 bases from V and 7 bases from J, with 7 bases between.